Each of the 4 T cell receptor beta chains below was sequenced from the same sample in a study of early T cells in non-severe SARS-CoV-2 infection. One entry per CDR3 protein, called by TCRdb with MiXCR from the 5' RACE reads. This sample has tens of thousands of distinct CDR3 sequences, with roughly 11% found just once. The material sequenced was whole blood. These receptors were taken from an adult who was a healthcare worker with PCR-confirmed SARS-CoV-2 infection or an uninfected control (not recorded which).

This clonotype appeared many times. J is TRBJ2-1 and V is TRBV20-1; unclear D gene. With 3 bases removed from V and 4 bases from J, the gap between germline ends came to 7 bases. CDR1 DFQATT and CDR2 SNEGSKA come from the germline V gene (reference sequence). The CDR3 runs 12 residues. CDR3 in amino acids: CSASIGYNEQFF. In nucleotides, the CDR3 is TGCAGTGCTAGTATCGGTTACAATGAGCAGTTCTTC.

This clonotype was observed at least ten times. This sequence joins TRBV29-1 and TRBJ1-2; possibly TRBD1 for D (6 bases). The CDR3 has 15 amino acids. Germline loops: CDR1 SQVTM, CDR2 ANQGSEA. Trimming took off 4 bases at V and 4 bases at J, with 19 bases between the two ends. CDR3 in DNA: TGCAGCGTTGCCAATCCGGCGGACAGCGTCTATGGCTACACCTTC. It translates to CSVANPADSVYGYTF.

This clonotype was detected only a few times. J is TRBJ1-2 and V is TRBV5-1, with D uncertain. V lost 3 bases and J 2 bases, leaving 11 bases between the germline ends. This CDR3 comprises 14 residues. CDR1 and CDR2 from the germline V gene are SGHRS and YFSETQ. CDR3 DNA sequence: TGCGCCAGCAGCTCCCGGGATTTCAACTATGGCTACACCTTC. Protein product: CASSSRDFNYGYTF.

Regarding this clonotype: A much larger clone is a single base away; this may be a read error. The chain's CDR3 is CASSLLRGLKYNEQFF. CDR3 in DNA: TGTGCCAGCAGTTTATTACGGGGTTTGAAGTACAATGAGCAGTTCTTC. V gene TRBV27 combines with J gene TRBJ2-1, with D possibly matching TRBD2 (5 bases). This CDR3 is 16 amino acids long. Germline V gene sequence: CDR1 MNHEY, CDR2 SMNVEV (reference sequence). V was trimmed by 1 base and J by 4 bases, leaving 14 bases between them.